This T cell receptor (beta chain) was sequenced in a study of cytomegalovirus exposure and HLA in healthy donors. The study, taken as a whole, reports: What a later analysis reportedly showed was that an Asian-associated ancestry cluster had fewer N-insertions than the roughly 670-donor mean.

PCR was performed using 60 Vbeta and 13 Jbeta primers. Some clones are missing from TCRdb's copy, which holds only in-frame ones; the method was immunoSEQ multiplex PCR. This table has 90,000 to 100,000 clones, 60% to 80% appearing once. A remark on this clone: Its matching antigen is unknown.

This CDR3 is built from 15 residues. With V trimmed by 2 bases and J by 8 bases, 9 bases remained unmatched. Germline V gene data show CDR1 as MNHEY and CDR2 as SVGAGI. The chain combines TRBV6-5 with TRBJ2-1, with 7 bases lining up with TRBD2. The sample taken for sequencing was PBMCs. The receptor was derived from a female donor in good health and CMV-seronegative. The CDR3 coding sequence is TGTGCCAGCAGTTACCGGGGAGGGAAGGTCGATGAGCAGTTCTTC. Protein product: CASSYRGGKVDEQFF.